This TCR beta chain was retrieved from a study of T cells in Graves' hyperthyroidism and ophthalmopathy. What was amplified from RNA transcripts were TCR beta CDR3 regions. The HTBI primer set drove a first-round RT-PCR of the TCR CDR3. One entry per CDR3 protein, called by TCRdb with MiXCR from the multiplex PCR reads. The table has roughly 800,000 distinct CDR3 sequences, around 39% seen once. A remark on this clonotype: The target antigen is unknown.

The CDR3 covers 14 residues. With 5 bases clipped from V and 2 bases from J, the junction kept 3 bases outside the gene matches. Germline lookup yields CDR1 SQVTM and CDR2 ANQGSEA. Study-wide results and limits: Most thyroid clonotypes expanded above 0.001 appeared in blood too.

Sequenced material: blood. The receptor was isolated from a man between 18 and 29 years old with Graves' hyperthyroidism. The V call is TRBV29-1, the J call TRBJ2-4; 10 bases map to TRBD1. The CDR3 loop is CSVWGQGTKNIQYF. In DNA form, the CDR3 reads TGCAGCGTTTGGGGACAGGGGACCAAAAACATTCAGTACTTC.